The table lists the clone carrying this T cell receptor beta chain with a count of one. Germline V CDR1 and CDR2: SEHNR, FQNEAQ (reference sequence). The CDR3 is 14 amino acids. The V gene lost 1 base and the J gene lost 4 bases, with 10 bases spanning the gap. This sample was included in a study of blood T cell repertoires in COVID-19. About the research overall: Specimens from acute and convalescent COVID-19 originated in the United States, Italy and Spain.

As handled by the study authors: Amplified reference gene primers provided the basis for estimating nucleated cell counts. Here immunoSEQ multiplex PCR was the method, and the copy in TCRdb shows in-frame clones only, minus some. The V and J calls and clone size come from that table; D and trimming were worked out from the DNA. Of 100,000 to 150,000 clones detected, more than 60% appear once; the ten largest clones hold about 2.5%. The chain carries TRBV7-9 and TRBJ2-5; the D gene is possibly TRBD2 (6 bases). Sequenced input: peripheral blood. The origin of this receptor is a man aged 45-65 years with acute or convalescent COVID-19. This CDR3 is CASSLEAGRETQYF. Here the CDR3 DNA reads TGTGCCAGCAGCTTAGAGGCGGGGAGAGAGACCCAGTACTTC.